This T cell receptor (beta chain) was recorded in a study of response to subunit inactivated influenza vaccine (dated by TCRdb to the late 2010s). Looking at the study overall: Deep quantitative profiling of the T cell receptor repertoire was used in the study to follow responses to a trivalent subunit inactivated influenza vaccine. What the research found in general, with its limitations: The authors proposed that each seasonal influenza vaccination may bring in only a limited number of new T cells.

The CDR3 numbers 15 residues from cysteine through phenylalanine. The entry retains the CDR3 DNA only, 45 bases that are in frame from base 1. CDR1 is given as SGHRS and CDR2 as YFSETQ, both from the germline V gene. Trimmed from V: 5 bases; trimmed from J: 8 bases; junction bases lacking a gene match: 10. With regard to this clonotype: This clone's antigen is unknown. Base qualities are not provided; no much larger clone lies one nucleotide away.

Receptor libraries were prepared by RT-PCR. Instrument used: Illumina HiSeq 2500. TCRdb applied fastp at Q25 and MiXCR to the public reads, then kept only in-frame beta chains. Rows are combined by CDR3 protein, so each entry shows the most common genes and DNA. The sample yields hundreds of thousands of distinct CDR3 sequences; around 20% were counted once. The ten largest clones take up about a tenth of the sample. The chain is assembled from TRBV5-1 and TRBJ2-3; TRBD2 aligns with 11 central bases. Sequencing was performed on PBMCs from blood, taken 5 to 6 days after vaccination. The receptor was isolated from a man aged 50 or older who received an inactivated influenza vaccine. Donor details come from another sample of the same person, matched by shared clones. The nucleotide sequence is given as TGCGCCAGCAGTCCACTAGCGGGGGCCCCTGGTACGCAGTATTTT. This yields the protein CASSPLAGAPGTQYF.